The 27 T cell receptor beta chains below come from one sample, sequenced in a study of early T cells in non-severe SARS-CoV-2 infection. TCRdb ran MiXCR on the 5' RACE reads and lists one entry per CDR3 protein. The sample lists roughly 77,000 distinct CDR3 sequences, 12% seen once, with 4% to 5.5% in the top ten. Sequencing was carried out using whole blood. The receptors were sampled from an adult who was a healthcare worker with PCR-confirmed SARS-CoV-2 infection or an uninfected control (not recorded which).

This clonotype was seen a few times. The chain carries TRBV9 and TRBJ2-3; D might be TRBD1 (6 bases). Trimming removed 0 bases from V and 6 bases from J, with 11 bases in between. The CDR3 covers 14 residues. Germline V CDR1 and CDR2: SGDLS, YYNGEE. The CDR3 nucleotides are TGTGCCAGCAGCGTAGGGGGGACACCTGATACGCAGTATTTT. Its protein is CASSVGGTPDTQYF.

This chain connects TRBV7-9 to TRBJ1-1; 9 positions agree with TRBD1. Germline trimming cut 4 bases from V and 6 bases from J; bases unmatched to any gene: 6. Germline V gene lookup returns CDR1 SEHNR and CDR2 FQNEAQ (reference sequence). The CDR3 is 14 amino acids. CDR3 in amino acids: CASSSMTGGAEAFF. DNA for the CDR3: TGTGCCAGCAGCTCTATGACAGGGGGGGCTGAAGCTTTCTTT.

This clonotype was counted at least ten times. The chain links TRBV29-1 to TRBJ2-1; D call uncertain. This CDR3 has 11 amino acids. Germline V gene sequence: CDR1 SQVTM, CDR2 ANQGSEA. Between the trimmed V and J ends, which lost 7 bases and 2 bases, there was a span of 6 bases. For the CDR3, the DNA is TGCAGCGCGCTCACCTACAATGAGCAGTTCTTC. This encodes CSALTYNEQFF.

This clonotype has a count of ten or more. This chain connects TRBV7-8 to TRBJ2-5, with unresolved D. The V gene lost 6 bases and the J gene lost 5 bases, with 4 bases spanning the gap. This CDR3 spans 10 amino acids. In germline, CDR1 is SGHVS, CDR2 FQNEAQ. CDR3 protein: CASRAETQYF. The CDR3 DNA reads TGTGCCAGCAGAGCGGAGACCCAGTACTTC.

This sequence joins TRBV27 and TRBJ2-6; D unclear. The germline V gene has CDR1 MNHEY and CDR2 SMNVEV (reference sequence). Trimming removed 5 bases from V and 2 bases from J, with 10 bases in between. The CDR3 totals 15 residues. CDR3 residues: CASSPARTGANVLTF. The CDR3 coding sequence is TGTGCCAGCAGTCCCGCAAGGACTGGGGCCAACGTCCTGACTTTC. The variable domain in full, completed from reference TRBV27 and TRBJ2-6, reads EAQVTQNPRYLITVTGKKLTVTCSQNMNHEYMSWYRQDPGLGLRQIYYSMNVEVTDKGDVPEGYKVSRKEKRNFPLILESPSPNQTSLYFCASSPARTGANVLTFGAGSRLTVL.

This clonotype was observed a few times. The rearrangement uses TRBV4-1 and TRBJ2-7; D possibly corresponds to TRBD1 (6 bases). This CDR3 is built from 17 residues. V was trimmed by 0 bases and J by 1 base, leaving 16 bases between them. Per germline, CDR1 MGHRA and CDR2 YSYEKL. DNA of the CDR3: TGCGCCAGCAGCCAAGATGTTGGGGTTCAGGGGTCCTACGAGCAGTACTTC. This gives the protein CASSQDVGVQGSYEQYF.

This clonotype was counted at least ten times. The J gene is TRBJ1-2, the V gene TRBV18; D might be TRBD1 (5 bases). The CDR3 contains 13 residues. Germline assignment: CDR1 KGHSH and CDR2 LQKENI. Trimming shortened V by 0 bases and J by 8 bases, and 10 bases separated the two germline ends. CDR3 nucleotide sequence: TGTGCCAGCTCACCACCGAGAGGGACCGGCTACACCTTC. It encodes CASSPPRGTGYTF.

The chain recombines TRBV28 with TRBJ1-1; 9 bases map to TRBD1. Germline CDR1 MDHEN, CDR2 SYDVKM. V was clipped by 7 bases and J by 6 bases; unmatched bases: 12. The CDR3 has 15 amino acids. The DNA for the CDR3 is TGTGCCAGCACAACAGGGGGCGAAGGGGTACCTGAAGCTTTCTTT. Residues: CASTTGGEGVPEAFF.

This clonotype has only a few counts. The chain carries TRBV19 and TRBJ1-5, with D maybe TRBD1 (6 bases). CDR1 is LNHDA and CDR2 is SQIVND in the germline V gene (reference sequence). The CDR3 spans 14 residues. Trimming pared 3 bases from V and 4 bases from J, leaving 10 bases between. CDR3 nucleotide sequence: TGTGCCAGTAGTATGGGGCAGGGGAATCAGCCCCAGCATTTT. Translated, it gives CASSMGQGNQPQHF.

This clonotype was observed at least ten times. The V gene is TRBV30, the J gene TRBJ2-3; 7 nucleotides line up with TRBD2. The CDR3 is made up of 15 amino acids. Germline CDR1 is GTSNPN and CDR2 is SVGIG (reference sequence). With V trimmed by 1 base and J by 2 bases, 6 bases remained unmatched. CDR3 sequence: CAWSGLAASTDTQYF. The CDR3 bases are TGTGCCTGGAGTGGACTAGCTGCTTCCACAGATACGCAGTATTTT.

The rearrangement joins TRBV5-1 to TRBJ2-7; possibly TRBD2 for D (5 bases). This CDR3 has 13 residues. CDR1 SGHRS and CDR2 YFSETQ come from the germline V gene. Trimming took 4 bases from V and 2 from J, leaving 10 bases between them. Here the CDR3 reads CASSRGRPYEQYF. The CDR3 coding sequence is TGCGCCAGCAGCCGGGGTAGGCCCTACGAGCAGTACTTC.

This clonotype was observed a few times. The V gene is TRBV29-1, the J gene TRBJ2-1, with D perhaps TRBD2 (5 bases). The CDR3 consists of 12 residues. The V end lost 4 bases, the J end lost 5 bases, and 9 bases lay between the germline ends. CDR1 is SQVTM and CDR2 is ANQGSEA in the germline V gene. CDR3: CSVGRWDNEQFF. Written as DNA, the CDR3 is TGCAGCGTTGGGAGGTGGGACAATGAGCAGTTCTTC.

This clonotype appeared a few times. The chain joins TRBV27 to TRBJ2-7; no clear D gene. Germline values: CDR1 MNHEY, CDR2 SMNVEV (reference sequence). V lost 5 bases and J 1 base, leaving 12 bases between the germline ends. This CDR3 region has 14 residues. CDR3 DNA: TGTGCCAGCAGTCCTACTGACTTTTCCTACGAGCAGTACTTC. Amino acid sequence: CASSPTDFSYEQYF.

This clonotype showed up many times. The gene calls are TRBV6-1 and TRBJ2-7, with D possibly being TRBD1 or TRBD2 (5 bases each). The CDR3 length is 14 residues. Germline V lookup: CDR1 MNHNS, CDR2 SASEGT. V shed 4 bases and J shed 3 bases, with 13 bases lying between them. CDR3 sequence reads: CASSGGTQIYEQYF. In DNA, the CDR3 is TGTGCCAGCAGTGGAGGGACGCAAATCTACGAGCAGTACTTC.

J is TRBJ2-2 and V is TRBV18; the D is unclear. This CDR3 comprises 16 residues. Trimming took 2 bases from V and 1 from J, leaving 11 bases between them. Germline CDR1 and CDR2: KGHSH and LQKENI. The DNA for the CDR3 is TGTGCCAGCTCACCATCATGGACGGTGAACACCGGGGAGCTGTTTTTT. The encoded protein is CASSPSWTVNTGELFF.

This clonotype was counted a single time. The J gene is TRBJ2-1, the V gene TRBV11-1; TRBD1 aligns across 7 bases. The germline CDR1 and CDR2 sequences are SGHAT and FQDESV (reference sequence). The CDR3 is 15 residues long. The V segment lost 1 base and the J segment 4 bases; nucleotides outside the gene matches: 4. The DNA of the CDR3 is TGTGCCAGCAGCTTAGGTAGGGGGCCGTACAATGAGCAGTTCTTC. Amino acids: CASSLGRGPYNEQFF.

This clonotype showed up just a few times. The chain recombines TRBV19 with TRBJ2-1; 9 nucleotides line up with TRBD2. V shed 1 base, J shed 8 bases, and the junction held 6 bases outside the gene matches. The germline V gene has CDR1 LNHDA and CDR2 SQIVND (reference sequence). The CDR3 extends over 15 amino acids. The CDR3 sequence is CASSIGSGRSHEQFF. CDR3 bases: TGTGCCAGTAGTATAGGGAGCGGGAGGTCCCATGAGCAGTTCTTC.

V usage is TRBV21-1 and J usage is TRBJ2-5; TRBD1 reflects the table's D call only, with no check against the DNA. TRBV21-1 is reported as a pseudogene. The CDR3 spans 15 residues. The CDR3 reads CASSKGRDRLGTQYF. The CDR3 region has the DNA TGTGCCAGCAGCAAAGGGCGAGACAGGCTTGGGACCCAGTACTTC.

Many counts were recorded for this clonotype. The CDR3 DNA sequence: TGCAGTGCTAGAGAGATCTTATTGGGACCCAGAAATTCACCCCTCCACTTT. Translated, it gives CSAREILLGPRNSPLHF. V and J are TRBV20-1 and TRBJ1-6; a possible D gene is TRBD1 (5 bases). V lost 0 bases and J 7 bases, leaving 19 bases between the germline ends. CDR1 and CDR2 from the germline V gene are DFQATT and SNEGSKA (reference sequence). This CDR3 spans 17 amino acids.

This clonotype was counted many times. The chain uses TRBV19 and TRBJ1-2; D may be TRBD1 (5 bases). Trimming left V 6 bases short and J 0 bases short, with 23 bases between. The CDR3 loop spans 18 amino acids. Germline V CDR1 and CDR2: LNHDA, SQIVND (reference sequence). CDR3 sequence reads: CASRWGNLRTVSNYGYTF. Here the CDR3 DNA reads TGTGCCAGTAGATGGGGGAACCTCCGGACGGTTTCTAACTATGGCTACACCTTC.

The chain uses TRBV7-3 and TRBJ1-1; 7 positions match TRBD1. This CDR3 contains 14 residues. V lost 4 bases and J lost 4; bases outside the gene matches: 6. Germline V gene data show CDR1 as SGHTA and CDR2 as FQGTGA. In DNA form, the CDR3 reads TGTGCCAGCAGCTCTACAGGGGCGGGCACTGAAGCTTTCTTT. The encoded protein is CASSSTGAGTEAFF.

This clonotype was recorded many times. The chain joins TRBV7-9 to TRBJ2-5; D is uncertain. The CDR3 has 12 amino acids. The germline V gene has CDR1 SEHNR and CDR2 FQNEAQ (reference sequence). Deletions cut 1 base from V and 5 bases from J, with 5 bases between. The CDR3 bases are TGTGCCAGCAGCTTAGTCGGGGAGACCCAGTACTTC. It translates to CASSLVGETQYF.

This clonotype came up a few times. The CDR3 loop reads CASSRGDYGYTF. The DNA of the CDR3 is TGTGCCAGTTCCAGGGGGGACTATGGCTACACCTTC. This chain joins TRBV7-9 and TRBJ1-2; 7 nucleotides agree with TRBD1. Trimming took 9 bases from V and 3 from J; bases not matched to a gene: 4. Per the germline V gene, CDR1 is SEHNR and CDR2 is FQNEAQ (reference sequence). The CDR3 loop spans 12 amino acids.

This clonotype occurred a few times. The genes are TRBV12-3 or TRBV12-4 and TRBJ2-1, with TRBD2 identical over 11 bases. V was clipped by 5 bases and J by 16 bases; unmatched bases: 10. The CDR3 is 13 amino acids. CDR3 sequence: CASSALTSGVQFF. CDR3 bases: TGTGCCAGCAGTGCCCTGACTAGCGGGGTACAATTCTTC.

This clonotype occurred a few times. The chain employs TRBV5-1 and TRBJ1-1; D unresolved. Germline CDR1 reads SGHRS; CDR2 reads YFSETQ. The CDR3 loop spans 12 amino acids. Trimming pared 2 bases from V and 5 bases from J, leaving 7 bases between. This chain's CDR3 is CASSFSNTEAFF. The CDR3, as DNA: TGCGCCAGCAGCTTCTCGAATACTGAAGCTTTCTTT.

This clonotype appeared many times. This rearrangement joins TRBV5-1 to TRBJ1-6; 10 bases are shared with TRBD1. Trimming removed 4 bases from V and 7 bases from J; junction bases left unmatched: 2. Germline V gives CDR1 SGHRS, CDR2 YFSETQ. This CDR3 spans 14 amino acids. The CDR3 protein is CASSQDRGNSPLHF. For the CDR3, the DNA is TGCGCCAGCAGCCAGGACAGGGGGAATTCACCCCTCCACTTT.

The chain couples TRBV27 to TRBJ1-1; 7 nucleotides line up with TRBD1. Per the germline V gene, CDR1 is MNHEY and CDR2 is SMNVEV (reference sequence). This CDR3 region has 12 residues. V dropped 4 bases and J dropped 6; count of bases not matched to a gene: 2. CDR3 nucleotide sequence: TGTGCCAGCAGTTATGGGACAGCTGAAGCTTTCTTT. It codes for CASSYGTAEAFF.